These 31 T cell receptor beta chains share one sample of origin, sequenced in a study of blood T cell repertoires in COVID-19. Measured with immunoSEQ multiplex PCR; TCRdb has only the in-frame clones, and not every one. Of 240,000 or so clones in the sample, around 83% were seen once. The specimen sequenced was peripheral blood. These receptors were collected from a woman in her fifties or sixties with active or convalescent COVID-19.

CDR3 bases: TGCGCCAGCAGTGAAACTAGTTATGACGATACGCAGTATTTT. Protein product: CASSETSYDDTQYF. The chain employs TRBV10-2 and TRBJ2-3, with D perhaps TRBD2 (5 bases). This CDR3 region has 14 residues. CDR1 and CDR2 from the germline V gene are WSHSY and SAAADI. V dropped 3 bases and J dropped 6 bases, with 13 bases sitting between them.

CDR3 protein: CASSELQGQGTNTQYF. In DNA, the CDR3 is TGTGCCAGCAGCGAACTCCAGGGGCAAGGGACTAATACGCAGTATTTT. This chain connects TRBV9 to TRBJ2-3; tentatively, D is TRBD2 (7 bases). V shed 3 bases and J shed 7 bases, with 21 bases lying between them. Per germline, CDR1 SGDLS and CDR2 YYNGEE. The CDR3 is 16 amino acids.

There are many counts of this clone. This chain links TRBV12-3 or TRBV12-4 with TRBJ2-7; D remains unclear. CDR3 length equals 13 residues. Trimming left V 2 bases short and J 0 bases short, with 5 bases between. The chain's CDR3 is CASSLYNSYEQYF. The DNA of the CDR3 is TGTGCCAGCAGTTTATACAACTCCTACGAGCAGTACTTC.

This clone showed up just a few times. This chain links TRBV18 with TRBJ2-7; 7 bases fit TRBD2. The V gene end was trimmed by 6 bases and the J gene end by 1 base; junction bases not matched to a gene: 6. In germline, CDR1 is KGHSH, CDR2 LQKENI. This CDR3 spans 14 amino acids. The CDR3 nucleotides are TGTGCCAGCTCCCAAGGGAGGGGTTCCTACGAGCAGTACTTC. Translating gives CASSQGRGSYEQYF.

V and J are TRBV12-5 and TRBJ1-2, with D tentatively TRBD1 (6 bases). Per germline, CDR1 LGHNT and CDR2 FRNRAP. CDR3 length equals 15 residues. V lost 5 bases to trimming and J lost 5 bases, with 18 bases between them. The CDR3 DNA is TGTGCTAGTGGTGGACTAGGGGGTCTTAAGTATGGCTACACCTTC. Translated, it gives CASGGLGGLKYGYTF.

In this sample, this clone turned up a few times. The rearrangement links TRBV5-4 to TRBJ1-1, with D maybe TRBD1 (5 bases). The CDR3 sequence is 13 residues long. Germline V gives CDR1 SGHNT, CDR2 YYREEE (reference sequence). V gave up 6 bases and J gave up 4 bases, with 13 bases separating them. The CDR3 protein is CASTWGGRTEAFF. The CDR3 DNA follows: TGTGCCAGCACCTGGGGGGGACGCACTGAAGCTTTCTTT.

The chain carries TRBV5-1 and TRBJ1-4, with no clear D. V was pared by 7 bases and J by 0 bases, with 13 bases between. Germline V CDR1 and CDR2: SGHRS, YFSETQ. There are 15 residues in the CDR3. The CDR3 DNA reads as TGCGCCAGCTCCATTGAGGAGCCAACTAATGAAAAACTGTTTTTT. It encodes CASSIEEPTNEKLFF.

This clone came up a few times. The chain joins TRBV19 to TRBJ1-1; 7 nucleotides agree with TRBD1. Unmatched junction bases numbered 5, after V lost 6 bases and J lost 1 base. Per germline, CDR1 LNHDA and CDR2 SQIVND (reference sequence). The CDR3 is 14 residues long. The CDR3 DNA is TGTGCCAGTAGCACGGGACAGCCGAACACTGAAGCTTTCTTT. Protein: CASSTGQPNTEAFF.

This clone was counted only a few times. The chain employs TRBV5-1 and TRBJ2-3; 8 bases map to TRBD2. Germline V gene sequence: CDR1 SGHRS, CDR2 YFSETQ. Unmatched junction bases numbered 10, after V lost 0 bases and J lost 1 base. This CDR3 comprises 18 residues. The CDR3 sequence: CASSLARSGSGGTDTQYF. CDR3 coding DNA: TGCGCCAGCAGCTTGGCCCGATCGGGTAGCGGGGGCACAGATACGCAGTATTTT.

The genes are TRBV18 and TRBJ1-3; maybe TRBD1 (6 bases). Germline assignment: CDR1 KGHSH and CDR2 LQKENI. The CDR3 has 17 residues. Trimming shortened V by 3 bases and J by 0 bases, and 15 bases separated the two germline ends. The CDR3 region is CASSPQRVDSSGNTIYF. The CDR3 DNA is TGTGCCAGCTCACCCCAGAGAGTGGACAGCTCTGGAAACACCATATATTTT.

Many counts were recorded for this clone. This chain uses TRBV7-2 with TRBJ1-2; D is perhaps TRBD1 (6 bases). The CDR3 loop spans 15 amino acids. Germline CDR1 is SGHTA and CDR2 is FQGNSA. Trimming shortened V by 1 base and J by 7 bases, and 16 bases separated the two germline ends. The CDR3 DNA is TGTGCCAGCAGCTTAGGAGTGGGGGCCGGAGTTGGCTACACCTTC. Encoded protein: CASSLGVGAGVGYTF.

The chain couples TRBV10-3 to TRBJ1-3, with a weak D call TRBD1 (6 bases). The CDR3 has 14 residues. Germline assignment: CDR1 ENHRY and CDR2 SYGVKD. V was cut by 4 bases and J by 5 bases, with 12 bases left in between. CDR3 sequence reads: CAISVDSGRNTIYF. CDR3 nucleotides: TGTGCCATCAGTGTGGACAGCGGGAGAAACACCATATATTTT.

This clone was observed a single time. The chain combines TRBV6-5 with TRBJ2-7, with 7 bases identical to TRBD2. CDR1 and CDR2 (germline): MNHEY, SVGAGI. The CDR3 spans 13 residues. With 10 bases clipped from V and 2 bases from J, the junction kept 8 bases outside the gene matches. CDR3 residues: CATQRGPTYEQYF. For the CDR3, the DNA is TGTGCCACACAGCGGGGACCCACCTACGAGCAGTACTTC.

The chain recombines TRBV10-3 with TRBJ1-4; the D gene is possibly TRBD1 (5 bases). The CDR3 consists of 14 residues. Germline V lookup: CDR1 ENHRY, CDR2 SYGVKD. V dropped 10 bases and J dropped 0 bases, with 12 bases sitting between them. The CDR3 loop is CATGVHATNEKLFF. CDR3 bases: TGTGCCACGGGGGTTCACGCAACTAATGAAAAACTGTTTTTT.

V usage is TRBV19 and J usage is TRBJ1-4; D call uncertain. Looked up from germline, CDR1 is LNHDA and CDR2 is SQIVND (reference sequence). The length of the CDR3 is 16 residues. V lost 5 bases and J lost 0, with 13 bases in between. In nucleotides, the CDR3 is TGTGCCAGTAGTCCCAGGTTACAGACAACTAATGAAAAACTGTTTTTT. Translation: CASSPRLQTTNEKLFF.

V gene TRBV19 combines with J gene TRBJ1-5, with 7 nucleotides matching TRBD1. Germline assignment: CDR1 LNHDA and CDR2 SQIVND (reference sequence). This CDR3 spans 13 amino acids. J lost 5 bases, V lost 5 bases, and 3 bases had no gene match. For the CDR3, the DNA is TGTGCCAGTAGTGGGCAGGGGGATCAGCCCCAGCATTTT. Amino acids: CASSGQGDQPQHF.

The chain recombines TRBV6-5 with TRBJ1-2; D might be TRBD1 (6 bases). CDR1 and CDR2 (germline): MNHEY, SVGAGI. The CDR3 consists of 14 residues. Trimming stripped 8 bases from V and 8 bases from J, with 21 bases between. CDR3 in DNA: TGTGCCAGCCGAACAGCCAGGGGCGCTGGGGGCTACACCTTC. This translates into CASRTARGAGGYTF.

The chain links TRBV20-1 to TRBJ1-2; D remains ambiguous. The ends were cut back, 8 bases at V and 8 bases at J, with 12 bases in the middle. Germline V gene data show CDR1 as DFQATT and CDR2 as SNEGSKA (reference sequence). The length of the CDR3 is 10 residues. The CDR3 bases are TGCAGTTTACGGTTGTACGGCTACACCTTC. This translates into CSLRLYGYTF.

V and J are TRBV27 and TRBJ2-7, with D unclear. Germline CDR1 MNHEY, CDR2 SMNVEV (reference sequence). The V gene lost 5 bases and the J gene lost 6 bases, with 14 bases spanning the gap. The length of the CDR3 is 13 residues. CDR3 DNA sequence: TGTGCCAGCAGTCCCCATGGCCGAGGCGAGCAGTACTTC. Residues: CASSPHGRGEQYF.

CDR3 sequence reads: CASSSQAAFF. The CDR3 DNA follows: TGTGCCAGCAGTTCACAGGCGGCTTTCTTT. V usage is TRBV28 and J usage is TRBJ1-1, with D possibly TRBD1 on 5 matching bases. The length of the CDR3 is 10 residues. The ends were cut back, 4 bases at V and 11 bases at J, with 8 bases in the middle. Germline CDR1 reads MDHEN; CDR2 reads SYDVKM.

The gene calls are TRBV4-2 and TRBJ1-2, with a possible D match to TRBD1 (5 bases). Per the germline V gene, CDR1 is LGHNA and CDR2 is YNFKEQ. Trimming took off 3 bases at V and 3 bases at J, with 20 bases between the two ends. The CDR3 is made up of 17 amino acids. This chain's CDR3 is CASSHAFDSPLDYGYTF. DNA of the CDR3: TGTGCCAGCAGCCATGCTTTCGACAGTCCCCTAGACTATGGCTACACCTTC.

The V gene is TRBV18, the J gene TRBJ2-3; TRBD2 aligns across 15 bases. This CDR3 comprises 16 residues. Germline lookup yields CDR1 KGHSH and CDR2 LQKENI. Losses at the gene ends were 4 bases for V and 4 bases for J; bases not matched to a gene: 3. This chain's CDR3 is CASSLGLAGGPDTQYF. DNA of the CDR3: TGTGCCAGCTCACTCGGACTAGCGGGGGGGCCAGATACGCAGTATTTT.

The CDR3 nucleotides read TGTGCCAGCCGACAGGGAACCGGGGAGCTGTTTTTT. This gives the protein CASRQGTGELFF. The J gene is TRBJ2-2, the V gene TRBV19, with TRBD1 identical over 7 bases. This CDR3 has 12 amino acids. Germline V gene lookup returns CDR1 LNHDA and CDR2 SQIVND (reference sequence). V lost 9 bases to trimming and J lost 5 bases; unmatched junction nucleotides: 3.

CDR3 nucleotides: TGTGCCAGCAGTTTGGGGAGGGGGTTGAACACTGAAGCTTTCTTT. The encoded protein is CASSLGRGLNTEAFF. The V and J genes are TRBV27 and TRBJ1-1, with a tentative D call TRBD1 (6 bases). V shed 3 bases and J shed 0 bases, with 11 bases lying between them. Germline V gene lookup returns CDR1 MNHEY and CDR2 SMNVEV (reference sequence). This CDR3 is 15 amino acids long.

The chain has TRBV19 and TRBJ2-3, with a possible D match to TRBD2 (6 bases). Germline CDR1 is LNHDA and CDR2 is SQIVND (reference sequence). CDR3 length: 16 amino acids. V was pared by 6 bases and J by 2 bases, with 18 bases between. As DNA, the CDR3 is TGTGCCAGTAGCGGATGGGGGGAATTTTCCACAGATACGCAGTATTTT. It specifies CASSGWGEFSTDTQYF.

V and J are TRBV5-1 and TRBJ2-3; 13 bases align to TRBD2. The germline V gene has CDR1 SGHRS and CDR2 YFSETQ. The CDR3 extends over 18 amino acids. Unmatched junction bases numbered 10, after V lost 2 bases and J lost 4 bases. CDR3 amino acids: CASSLLAGGPWVPDTQYF. The CDR3 nucleotides read TGCGCCAGCAGCTTACTAGCGGGGGGGCCATGGGTCCCAGATACGCAGTATTTT.

V gene TRBV6-5 combines with J gene TRBJ1-2; D uncertain. This CDR3 comprises 14 residues. The ends were cut back, 5 bases at V and 0 bases at J, with 10 bases in the middle. Germline V lookup: CDR1 MNHEY, CDR2 SVGAGI. CDR3 coding DNA: TGTGCCAGCAGTCGCTACTTAGCTAACTATGGCTACACCTTC. Translated, it gives CASSRYLANYGYTF.

The chain is built from TRBV5-4 and TRBJ1-1; maybe TRBD1 (5 bases). This CDR3 region has 13 residues. CDR1 and CDR2 (germline): SGHNT, YYREEE (reference sequence). The V and J ends lost 4 bases and 1 base respectively, with 8 bases between them. The CDR3 sequence is CASSQDKNTEAFF. As DNA, the CDR3 is TGTGCCAGCAGCCAGGACAAGAACACTGAAGCTTTCTTT.

The chain uses TRBV9 and TRBJ1-6; TRBD1 agrees at 10 bases. Per germline, CDR1 SGDLS and CDR2 YYNGEE. The CDR3 totals 21 residues. The V segment lost 0 bases and the J segment 0 bases; nucleotides outside the gene matches: 12. The CDR3 here is CASSVDGGDRGLSSYNSPLHF. DNA for the CDR3: TGTGCCAGCAGCGTAGACGGAGGGGACAGGGGACTTAGCTCCTATAATTCACCCCTCCACTTT.

This sequence joins TRBV3-1 (or the pseudogene TRBV3-2) and TRBJ2-7; possibly TRBD1 for D (5 bases). Germline V gene lookup returns CDR1 LGHDT and CDR2 YNNKEL (reference sequence). There are 15 residues in the CDR3. The germline V and J ends were trimmed by 0 bases and 3 bases, with 12 bases remaining between them. CDR3 in amino acids: CASSQDPLDSYEQYF. For the CDR3, the DNA is TGTGCCAGCAGCCAAGACCCGCTCGACAGCTACGAGCAGTACTTC.

This clone occurred a few times. The J gene is TRBJ2-5, the V gene TRBV9; 13 positions agree with TRBD2. The length of the CDR3 is 15 residues. J was trimmed by 4 bases and V by 0 bases; bases with no gene match: 0. The germline gives CDR1 SGDLS, CDR2 YYNGEE. CDR3 in DNA: TGTGCCAGCAGCGTAGGGACTAGCGGGGGAGAGACCCAGTACTTC. As protein: CASSVGTSGGETQYF.